This T cell receptor (beta chain) was profiled in a study of OX40 agonist ivuxolimab in advanced cancers. Study at large: Partial responses occurred in three patients (one hepatocellular carcinoma, two cutaneous melanoma). Findings and caveats of the study: On average, CD8+ T cells had more expanded clones than CD4+.

CDR3 length: 11 amino acids. Germline CDR1 is SQVTM and CDR2 is ANQGSEA. V gave up 5 bases and J gave up 9 bases, with 11 bases separating them. Profiled with immunoSEQ multiplex PCR; TCRdb holds only in-frame clones, not every one. This sample has some 76,000 clones; about 89% occur once, and the top ten carry under 0.85%. Regarding this clone: As yet, its antigen is unknown.

The TCR comes from an adult with an advanced solid tumor such as melanoma, head and neck, liver or kidney cancer. The V gene is TRBV29-1, the J gene TRBJ1-3; D is ambiguous. The starting material was CD4+ or CD8+ T cells sorted from blood, obtained in a trial of the OX40 agonist ivuxolimab. The CDR3 bases are TGCAGCGTTCCCCAGGCGGCCACCATATATTTT. This sequence encodes CSVPQAATIYF.